This T cell receptor (beta chain) was retrieved from a study of blood T cells in healthy people across ages. Whole-study context: The template switching approach captured approximately one barcoded beta molecule for every two T cells. Notes on the study in general: Whereas aged donors had fewer naive CD4+ cells, long-lived donors had more of them and higher diversity.

This clonotype turned up a few times. Its specificity is not known. The individuals who served as donors were healthy Caucasians living in Russia, aged about 6 to 100. With 4 bases clipped from V and 4 bases from J, the junction kept 6 bases outside the gene matches. Germline loops: CDR1 MGHRA, CDR2 YSYEKL. The CDR3 has 14 residues. It was with a sample-barcoded 5' primer and a J-beta primer mix that a second PCR of roughly 7 to 12 cycles was run. Researchers report that each sample yielded at least 3 million CDR3-containing paired-end reads. MiXCR was run by TCRdb on the 5' RACE reads, yielding one entry per CDR3 protein. The sample has about 650,000 distinct CDR3 sequences, 32% seen once; the top ten hold just over 15%.

The TCR originated in a woman aged 80 or over in good health. Sequencing input: blood. The chain employs TRBV4-1 and TRBJ1-1, with 7 nucleotides matching TRBD1. CDR3 region: CASSRRDRATEAFF. The CDR3 DNA follows: TGCGCCAGCAGCCGACGAGACAGGGCCACTGAAGCTTTCTTT.